This T cell receptor (beta chain) originates from a study of CD8 T cells in Susac syndrome. Reverse transcription used roughly 0.45 to 1 ug RNA and random hexamers. Multiplex immunoSEQ PCR targeted 54 Vbeta and 13 Jbeta TCR beta segments. TCRdb reprocessed the immunoSEQ multiplex PCR reads with MiXCR, giving one entry per CDR3 protein. Of 120,000 or so distinct CDR3 sequences in the sample, around 94% were seen once. CDR3 length: 12 residues. Germline V gene data show CDR1 as DFQATT and CDR2 as SNEGSKA (reference sequence). V was shortened by 7 bases and J by 4 bases, with 13 bases between the two germline ends. This clonotype was counted a single time. The multiple sclerosis control group comprised treatment-naive patients with stable or active relapsing-remitting disease. TEMRA cells were enriched by FACS, while CD8+ and CD4+ T cells were obtained through a negative isolation that was performed magnetically.

This sequence joins TRBV20-1 and TRBJ1-1, with D possibly matching TRBD1 (5 bases). The receptor's source is a human donor with multiple sclerosis. Sequencing was done on a sample of CD4+ T cells from PBMCs. The CDR3 nucleotides are TGCAGTGTCCGCCCGGGGGGCACTGAAGCTTTCTTT. It translates to CSVRPGGTEAFF.